This T cell receptor (beta chain) was recovered during a study of blood T cell repertoires in COVID-19 (dated by TCRdb to 2019 to 2021). Context from the whole study: The collaborator samples originated in the United States, Italy and Spain and spanned the acute and convalescent phases of COVID-19. The prospective study material was composed of cDNA or gDNA derived from T cells, B-cell-depleted T cells, or PBMCs. Subjects who had been exposed to COVID-19, were actively infected with it, or had recovered from it provided the deeply sampled blood TCRbeta repertoires that made up the dataset. The repertoires were made available in a free public database intended to serve as a resource for research on the immune response to SARS-CoV-2. The samples were drawn from the first 160 participants of the ongoing ImmuneRACE study and from over a thousand subjects provided by 6 global collaborators. Nearly every sample came with metadata listing a de-identified subject ID, COVID-19 status, age in years and sex. Where available, HLA class I and class II types were obtained from metadata supplied by the sample provider rather than from assay-based typing.

The paper's findings and limits, for the study overall: The amount of clinical and demographic metadata varied by source and participant and was provided uncurated.

The immunoSEQ Assay, a bias-controlled multiplex PCR, was used to amplify TCRbeta CDR3 regions from genomic DNA. Concerning the study's data processing: Within the assay, amplification of reference gene primers was used to estimate how many nucleated cells each sample contained. Sequence reads were collapsed and filtered to measure the absolute abundance of every unique TCRbeta CDR3 rearrangement. Productive Simpson clonality was computed per sample as the square root of Simpson's diversity index over productive rearrangements. This immuneACCESS table, as held by TCRdb, lists in-frame sequences with V and J called but not all clones. Of the missing ones, under half trace to an unresolved V gene in checked studies; the others have no known cause. That table supplies the V and J calls and clone size; D and trimming were determined from the DNA. The sample profile shows about 210,000 clones; 84% of them were found once. 7.6% of the sample is held by the ten biggest clonotypes.

For this clone: Its binding antigen is unknown. Base qualities were left out, and no much larger clone turns up one base away.

The collaborating institutions used their own protocols to collect whole blood in K2EDTA tubes. For TCRbeta analysis, collaborators shipped samples as frozen whole blood, isolated PBMCs, or DNA extracted from either of those sample types. CDR1 and CDR2 are drawn from the germline V gene: MDHEN, SYDVKM. Including the terminal cysteine and phenylalanine, the CDR3 comprises 16 residues. Here the CDR3 DNA is all that survives: 48 bases in frame from base 1. Trimming takes 4 bases from V and 2 bases from J, and the germline ends sit 15 bases apart. This receptor was taken from a woman between 45 and 65 years old with active or convalescent COVID-19. Recombination connected TRBV28 to TRBJ2-1; the D gene assignment is ambiguous. The sequencing input was peripheral blood. The base sequence is TGTGCCAGCAGTTCCCTAACCATAGCCCCCTACAATGAGCAGTTCTTC. This encodes CASSSLTIAPYNEQFF.